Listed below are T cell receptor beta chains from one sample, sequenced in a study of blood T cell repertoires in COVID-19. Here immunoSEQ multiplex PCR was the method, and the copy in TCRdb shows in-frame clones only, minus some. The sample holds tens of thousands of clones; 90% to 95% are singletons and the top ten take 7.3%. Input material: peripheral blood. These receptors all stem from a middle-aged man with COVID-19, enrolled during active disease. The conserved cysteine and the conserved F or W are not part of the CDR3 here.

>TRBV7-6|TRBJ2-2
ASTLTRNTGELF
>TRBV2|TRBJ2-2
ASRGLAGAGELF
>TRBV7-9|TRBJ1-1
ASSPGRGIRTEAF
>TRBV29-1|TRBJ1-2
SVDRSAGSANYGYT
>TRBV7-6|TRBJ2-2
ASSLTSGATGELF
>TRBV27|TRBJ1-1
ASSFLEGAPFTEAF
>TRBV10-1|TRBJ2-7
ASSRGSYEQY
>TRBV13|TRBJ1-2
ASSSQDGQGAGGYT
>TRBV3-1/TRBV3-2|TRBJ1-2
ASSQDRDDIYGYT
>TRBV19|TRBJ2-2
ASSIGGMGPYTGELF
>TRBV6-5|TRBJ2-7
ASRLAGPRDEQY
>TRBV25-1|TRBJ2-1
ASSAWTSGSSYNEQF
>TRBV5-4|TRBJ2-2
ASTIGSSIGELF
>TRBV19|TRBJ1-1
ASSIREEAF
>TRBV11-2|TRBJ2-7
ASSLAPVDEQY
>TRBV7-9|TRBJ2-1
ASSPLRLAGHTYNEQF
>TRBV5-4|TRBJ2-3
ASSSLGTDTQY
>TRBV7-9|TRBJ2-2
ASGYRASTGELF
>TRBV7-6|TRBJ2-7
ASSLGGRGTAYEQY
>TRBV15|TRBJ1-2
ATSSTGQFYGYT
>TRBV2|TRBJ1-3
ACGNRRVVSGNTIY
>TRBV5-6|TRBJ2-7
ASSFQGLSYEQY
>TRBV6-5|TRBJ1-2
ASRGQINYGYT
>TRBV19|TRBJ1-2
ASNTGTGPKGYGYT
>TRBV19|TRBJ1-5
ASTLGIGQTSNQPQH
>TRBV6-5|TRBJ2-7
ASSYSYGSREQY
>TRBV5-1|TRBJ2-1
ASSIYRGLGSYNEQF
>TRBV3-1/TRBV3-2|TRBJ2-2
ASSQVGRNTGELF
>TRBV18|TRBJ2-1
ASSPKLGQGGYNEQF
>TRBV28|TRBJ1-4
ASSRRTRATNEKLF
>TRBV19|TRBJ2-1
ASSPPPGGAIPNEQF
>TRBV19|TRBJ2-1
ASSIGSETEQF
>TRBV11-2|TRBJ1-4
ASSLGGESEKLF
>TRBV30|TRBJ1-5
AWSRYSNQPQH
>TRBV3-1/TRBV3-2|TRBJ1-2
ASSQADRDHGYT
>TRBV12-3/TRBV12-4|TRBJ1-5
ASGRQGDQPQH
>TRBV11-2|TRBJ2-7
ASSLPPGQGSYEQY
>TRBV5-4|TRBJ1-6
ASSQGSYNSPLH
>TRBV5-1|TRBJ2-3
ASSSGRQGSTDTQY
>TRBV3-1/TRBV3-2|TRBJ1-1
ASSPEGTNTEAF
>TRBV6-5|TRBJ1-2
ASSLSGDGDYGYT
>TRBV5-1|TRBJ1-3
ASRKTGAGNTIY
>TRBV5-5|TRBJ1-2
ASSLIVTGGRGYT